This T cell receptor (beta chain) comes out of a study of shared clonotypes between healthy human individuals. Regarding the study as a whole: When compared with the clonotypes that were shared by all four sorted-subset donors, the non-shared clonotypes turned out to have lower generation probabilities.

Generated by immunoSEQ multiplex PCR, the TCRdb table keeps only in-frame clones and is missing some. The sample lists approximately 1,000,000 clones, 75% to 80% seen once, with under 0.6% in the top ten. To note about this clone: Antigen: not known.

CD4+ cells underwent separation, giving CD45RA+ naive and CD45RA-negative memory subsets. The sequenced sample consisted of memory CD4+ T cells from PBMCs. The subset: CD45RA-negative fraction. The source is a young man in good health. Some clones in this sample may be carry-over from other donors' samples.

The CDR3 here is CASSLGAGRGAFF. In nucleotides, the CDR3 is TGTGCCAGCAGCTTAGGGGCGGGAAGGGGGGCTTTCTTT. The gene calls are TRBV7-2 and TRBJ1-1; a possible D gene is TRBD1 (6 bases). V was cut by 1 base and J by 11 bases, with 14 bases left in between. CDR1 SGHTA and CDR2 FQGNSA come from the germline V gene. The CDR3 is 13 residues long.